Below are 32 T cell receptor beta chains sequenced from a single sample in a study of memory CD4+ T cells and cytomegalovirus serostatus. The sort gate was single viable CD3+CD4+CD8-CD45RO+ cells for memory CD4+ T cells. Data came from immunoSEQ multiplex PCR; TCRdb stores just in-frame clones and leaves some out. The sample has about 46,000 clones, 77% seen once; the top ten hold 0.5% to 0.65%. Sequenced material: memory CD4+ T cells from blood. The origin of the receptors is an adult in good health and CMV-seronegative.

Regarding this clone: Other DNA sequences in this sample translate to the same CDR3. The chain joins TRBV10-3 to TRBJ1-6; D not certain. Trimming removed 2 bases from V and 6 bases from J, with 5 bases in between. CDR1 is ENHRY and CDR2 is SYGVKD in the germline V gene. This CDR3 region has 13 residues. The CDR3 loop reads CAISEEGNSPLHF. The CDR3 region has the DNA TGTGCCATCAGTGAGGAGGGTAATTCACCCCTCCACTTT.

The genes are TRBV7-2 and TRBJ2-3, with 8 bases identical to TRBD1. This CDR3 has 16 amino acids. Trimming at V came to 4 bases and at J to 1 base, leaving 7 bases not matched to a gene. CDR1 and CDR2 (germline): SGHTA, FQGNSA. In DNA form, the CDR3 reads TGTGCCAGCAGCTCTAGTGTGACAGGGGGCACAGATACGCAGTATTTT. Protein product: CASSSSVTGGTDTQYF.

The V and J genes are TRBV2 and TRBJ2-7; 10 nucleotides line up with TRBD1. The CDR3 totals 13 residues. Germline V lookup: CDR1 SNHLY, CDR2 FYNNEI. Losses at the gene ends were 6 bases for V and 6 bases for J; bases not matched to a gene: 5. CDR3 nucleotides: TGTGCCAGCAGCCGGGACAGGGGAAGCGAGCAGTACTTC. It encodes CASSRDRGSEQYF. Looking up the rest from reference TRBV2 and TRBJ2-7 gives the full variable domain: EPEVTQTPSHQVTQMGQEVILRCVPISNHLYFYWYRQILGQKVEFLVSFYNNEISEKSEIFDDQFSVERPDGSNFTLKIRSTKLEDSAMYFCASSRDRGSEQYFGPGTRLTVT.

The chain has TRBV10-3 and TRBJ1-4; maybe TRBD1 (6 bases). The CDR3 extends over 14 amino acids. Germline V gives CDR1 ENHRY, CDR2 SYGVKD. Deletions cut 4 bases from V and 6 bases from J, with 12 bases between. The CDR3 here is CAISVQGDDEKLFF. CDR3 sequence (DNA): TGTGCCATCAGTGTACAGGGAGATGATGAAAAACTGTTTTTT.

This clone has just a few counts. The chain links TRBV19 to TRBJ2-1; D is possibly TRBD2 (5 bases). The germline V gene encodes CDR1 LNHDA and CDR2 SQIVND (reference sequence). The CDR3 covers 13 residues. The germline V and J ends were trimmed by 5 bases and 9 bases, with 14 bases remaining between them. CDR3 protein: CASSSDLAGEQFF. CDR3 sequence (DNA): TGTGCCAGTAGTTCGGACCTAGCAGGTGAGCAGTTCTTC. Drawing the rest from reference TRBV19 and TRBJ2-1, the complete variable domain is DGGITQSPKYLFRKEGQNVTLSCEQNLNHDAMYWYRQDPGQGLRLIYYSQIVNDFQKGDIAEGYSVSREKKESFPLTVTSAQKNPTAFYLCASSSDLAGEQFFGPGTRLTVL.

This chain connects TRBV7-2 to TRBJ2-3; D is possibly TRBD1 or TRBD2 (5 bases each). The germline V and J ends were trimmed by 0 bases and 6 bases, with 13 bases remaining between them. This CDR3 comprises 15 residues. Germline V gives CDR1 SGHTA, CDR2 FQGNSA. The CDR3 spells CASSLAPGLWDTQYF. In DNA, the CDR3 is TGTGCCAGCAGCTTAGCGCCGGGGCTCTGGGATACGCAGTATTTT.

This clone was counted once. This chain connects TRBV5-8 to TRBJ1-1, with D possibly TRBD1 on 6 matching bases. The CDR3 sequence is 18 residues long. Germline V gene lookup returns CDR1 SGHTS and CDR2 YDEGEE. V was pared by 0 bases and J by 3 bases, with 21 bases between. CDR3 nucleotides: TGTGCCAGCAGCTTGGCCATGGGACCGAGAGGGGGGGACACTGAAGCTTTCTTT. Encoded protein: CASSLAMGPRGGDTEAFF.

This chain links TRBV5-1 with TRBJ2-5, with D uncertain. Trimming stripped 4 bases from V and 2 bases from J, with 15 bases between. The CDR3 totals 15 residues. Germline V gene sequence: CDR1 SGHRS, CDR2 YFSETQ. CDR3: CASSPGLAAQETQYF. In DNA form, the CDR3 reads TGCGCCAGCAGCCCCGGATTGGCAGCTCAAGAGACCCAGTACTTC.

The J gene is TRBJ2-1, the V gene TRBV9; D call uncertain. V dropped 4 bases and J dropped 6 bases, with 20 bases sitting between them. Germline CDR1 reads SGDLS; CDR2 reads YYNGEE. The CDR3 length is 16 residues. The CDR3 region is CASSPLGKDYLNEQFF. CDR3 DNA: TGTGCCAGCAGCCCCCTCGGTAAGGATTATCTCAATGAGCAGTTCTTC.

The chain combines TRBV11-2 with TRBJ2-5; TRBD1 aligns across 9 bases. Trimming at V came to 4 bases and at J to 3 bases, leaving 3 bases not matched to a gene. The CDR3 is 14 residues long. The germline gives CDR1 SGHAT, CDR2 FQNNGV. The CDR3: CASSSGQGKETQYF. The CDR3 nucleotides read TGTGCCAGCAGCTCGGGACAGGGTAAAGAGACCCAGTACTTC.

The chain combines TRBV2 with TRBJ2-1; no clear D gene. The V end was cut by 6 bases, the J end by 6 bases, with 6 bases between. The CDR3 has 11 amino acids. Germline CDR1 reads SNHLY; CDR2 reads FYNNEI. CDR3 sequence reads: CASSRTNEQFF. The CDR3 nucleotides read TGTGCCAGCAGCCGTACCAATGAGCAGTTCTTC. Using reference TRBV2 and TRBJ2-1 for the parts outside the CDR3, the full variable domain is EPEVTQTPSHQVTQMGQEVILRCVPISNHLYFYWYRQILGQKVEFLVSFYNNEISEKSEIFDDQFSVERPDGSNFTLKIRSTKLEDSAMYFCASSRTNEQFFGPGTRLTVL.

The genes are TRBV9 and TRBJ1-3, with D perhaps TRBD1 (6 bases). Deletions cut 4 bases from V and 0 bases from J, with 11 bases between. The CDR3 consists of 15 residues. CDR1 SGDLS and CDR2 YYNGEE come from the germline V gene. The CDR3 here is CASSIRDNSGNTIYF. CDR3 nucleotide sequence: TGTGCCAGCAGCATCCGGGACAACTCTGGAAACACCATATATTTT.

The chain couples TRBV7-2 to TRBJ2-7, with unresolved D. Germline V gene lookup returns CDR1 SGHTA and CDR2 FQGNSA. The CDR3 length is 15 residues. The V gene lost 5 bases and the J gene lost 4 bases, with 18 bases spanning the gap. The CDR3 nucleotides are TGTGCCAGCAGCCCCTCCGGGTCCCCCTTATACGAGCAGTACTTC. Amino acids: CASSPSGSPLYEQYF. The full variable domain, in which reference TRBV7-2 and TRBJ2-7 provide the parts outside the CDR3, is GAGVSQSPSNKVTEKGKDVELRCDPISGHTALYWYRQSLGQGLEFLIYFQGNSAPDKSGLPSDRFSAERTGGSVSTLTIQRTQQEDSAVYLCASSPSGSPLYEQYFGPGTRLTVT.

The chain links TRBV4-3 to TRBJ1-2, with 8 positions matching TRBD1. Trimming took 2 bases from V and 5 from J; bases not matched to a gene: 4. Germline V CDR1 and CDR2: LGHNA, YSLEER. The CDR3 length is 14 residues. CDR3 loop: CASSQWTGLYGYTF. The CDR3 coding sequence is TGCGCCAGCAGCCAATGGACAGGGCTGTATGGCTACACCTTC.

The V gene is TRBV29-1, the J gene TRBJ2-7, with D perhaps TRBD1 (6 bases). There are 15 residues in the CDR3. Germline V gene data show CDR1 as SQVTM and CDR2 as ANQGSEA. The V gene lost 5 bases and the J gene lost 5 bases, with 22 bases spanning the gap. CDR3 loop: CSVWGSTRGWNEQYF. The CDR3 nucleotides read TGCAGCGTTTGGGGATCCACCAGGGGTTGGAACGAGCAGTACTTC.

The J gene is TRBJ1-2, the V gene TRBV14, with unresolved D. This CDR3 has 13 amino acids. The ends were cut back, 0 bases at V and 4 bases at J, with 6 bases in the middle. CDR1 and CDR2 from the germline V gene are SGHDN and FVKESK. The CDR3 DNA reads TGTGCCAGCAGCCAAGATTCCGTCTATGGCTACACCTTC. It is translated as CASSQDSVYGYTF.

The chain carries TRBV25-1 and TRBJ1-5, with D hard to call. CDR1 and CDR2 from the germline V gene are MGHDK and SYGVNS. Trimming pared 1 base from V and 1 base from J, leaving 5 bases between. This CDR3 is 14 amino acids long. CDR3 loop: CASSELDSNQPQHF. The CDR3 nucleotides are TGTGCCAGCAGTGAATTAGACAGCAATCAGCCCCAGCATTTT. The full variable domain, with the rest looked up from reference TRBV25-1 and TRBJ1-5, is EADIYQTPRYLVIGTGKKITLECSQTMGHDKMYWYQQDPGMELHLIHYSYGVNSTEKGDLSSESTVSRIRTEHFPLTLESARPSHTSQYLCASSELDSNQPQHFGDGTRLSIL.

CDR3 nucleotides: TGTGCCAGCTCATCGGGTACAGGGGGTAGGGGGACCACCTACGAGCAGTACTTC. Residues: CASSSGTGGRGTTYEQYF. The V gene is TRBV18, the J gene TRBJ2-7; TRBD1 matches 8 bases. The CDR3 loop spans 18 amino acids. Germline V lookup: CDR1 KGHSH, CDR2 LQKENI. V was pared by 5 bases and J by 2 bases, with 17 bases of the junction left unmatched.

CDR3 coding DNA: TGTGCCAGCAGCTTAGGGGTCCCCCCAGATACGCAGTATTTT. As protein: CASSLGVPPDTQYF. The rearrangement uses TRBV7-2 and TRBJ2-3, with no clear D. The V gene lost 1 base and the J gene lost 4 bases, with 9 bases spanning the gap. Germline V lookup: CDR1 SGHTA, CDR2 FQGNSA. This CDR3 spans 14 amino acids.

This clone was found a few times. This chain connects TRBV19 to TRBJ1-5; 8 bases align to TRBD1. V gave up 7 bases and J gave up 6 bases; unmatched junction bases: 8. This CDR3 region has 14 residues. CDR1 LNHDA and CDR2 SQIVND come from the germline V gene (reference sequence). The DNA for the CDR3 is TGTGCCAGTACCCAAGGACAGGGCCCTCAGCCCCAGCATTTT. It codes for CASTQGQGPQPQHF.

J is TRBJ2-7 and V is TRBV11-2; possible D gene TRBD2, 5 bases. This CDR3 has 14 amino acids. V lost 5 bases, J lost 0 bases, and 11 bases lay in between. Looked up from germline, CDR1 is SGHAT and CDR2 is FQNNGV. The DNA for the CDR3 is TGTGCCAGCAGCGAGGGCCCCATCTCCTACGAGCAGTACTTC. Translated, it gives CASSEGPISYEQYF.

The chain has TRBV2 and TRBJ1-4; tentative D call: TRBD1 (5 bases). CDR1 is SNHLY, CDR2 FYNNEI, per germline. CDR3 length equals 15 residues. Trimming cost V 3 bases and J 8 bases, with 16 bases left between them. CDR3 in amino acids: CASSDPGGMGEKLFF. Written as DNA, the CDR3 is TGTGCCAGCAGTGACCCCGGGGGAATGGGAGAAAAACTGTTTTTT.

The CDR3 region is CASSLEASRGNTEAFF. The CDR3 nucleotides read TGTGCCAGCAGCTTGGAGGCATCTCGGGGGAACACTGAAGCTTTCTTT. The chain has TRBV5-4 and TRBJ1-1, with no clear D. Trimming stripped 0 bases from V and 1 base from J, with 13 bases between. CDR1 is SGHNT and CDR2 is YYREEE in the germline V gene (reference sequence). CDR3 length equals 16 residues.

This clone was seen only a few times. CDR3 in amino acids: CASSLEWGKKNTEAFF. Here the CDR3 DNA reads TGTGCCAGCAGCTTAGAGTGGGGGAAGAAGAACACTGAAGCTTTCTTT. The chain carries TRBV11-2 and TRBJ1-1, with D possibly being TRBD1 (5 bases). CDR3 length: 16 amino acids. Germline loops: CDR1 SGHAT, CDR2 FQNNGV. V was trimmed by 0 bases and J by 1 base, leaving 12 bases between them.

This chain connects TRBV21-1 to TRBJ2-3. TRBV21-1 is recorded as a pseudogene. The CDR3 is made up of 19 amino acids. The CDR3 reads CASSKTYIGDRSYTDTQYF. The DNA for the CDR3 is TGTGCCAGCAGCAAAACTTATATCGGGGACCGAAGCTACACAGATACGCAGTATTTT.

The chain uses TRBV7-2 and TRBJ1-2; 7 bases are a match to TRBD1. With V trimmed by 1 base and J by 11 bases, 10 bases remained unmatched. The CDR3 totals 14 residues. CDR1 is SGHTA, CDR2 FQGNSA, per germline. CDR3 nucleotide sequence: TGTGCCAGCAGCTTAGGAACGGCAGGGGGTTCATACACCTTC. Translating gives CASSLGTAGGSYTF.

The DNA for the CDR3 is TGTGCCAGCAGCTTAGACGCCTCTTTAGGGGAGCAGTACTTC. Protein product: CASSLDASLGEQYF. V usage is TRBV7-6 and J usage is TRBJ2-7; D is unclear. Germline-derived CDR1 and CDR2 are SGHVS and FNYEAQ. V gave up 1 base and J gave up 7 bases, with 14 bases separating them. The CDR3 is made up of 14 amino acids.

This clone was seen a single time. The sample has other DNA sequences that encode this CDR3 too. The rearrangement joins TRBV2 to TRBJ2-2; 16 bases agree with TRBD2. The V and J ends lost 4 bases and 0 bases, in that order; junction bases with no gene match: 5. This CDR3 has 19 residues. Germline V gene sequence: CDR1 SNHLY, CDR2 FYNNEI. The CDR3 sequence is CASSAPGLAGGPNTGELFF. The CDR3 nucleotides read TGTGCCAGCAGTGCCCCGGGACTAGCGGGGGGGCCGAACACCGGGGAGCTGTTTTTT.

Written as DNA, the CDR3 is TGTGCCAGCAGCCCGGGACAGTACTCTGGAAACACCATATATTTT. It is translated as CASSPGQYSGNTIYF. The J gene is TRBJ1-3, the V gene TRBV11-2; 7 bases match TRBD1. CDR1 is SGHAT and CDR2 is FQNNGV in the germline V gene. V dropped 5 bases and J dropped 0; count of bases not matched to a gene: 4. The CDR3 consists of 15 residues.

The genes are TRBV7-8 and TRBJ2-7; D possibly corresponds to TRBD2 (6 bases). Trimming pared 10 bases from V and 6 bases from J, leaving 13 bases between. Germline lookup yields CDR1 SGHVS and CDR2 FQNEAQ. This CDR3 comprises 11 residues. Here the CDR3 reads CATRRGGEQYF. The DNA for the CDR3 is TGTGCCACCCGGAGGGGAGGCGAGCAGTACTTC.

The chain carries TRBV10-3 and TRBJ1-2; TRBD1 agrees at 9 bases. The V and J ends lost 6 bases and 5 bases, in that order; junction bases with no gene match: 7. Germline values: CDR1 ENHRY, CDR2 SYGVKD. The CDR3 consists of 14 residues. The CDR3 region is CAISGDRGAYGYTF. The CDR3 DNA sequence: TGTGCCATCAGCGGAGACAGGGGGGCATATGGCTACACCTTC.

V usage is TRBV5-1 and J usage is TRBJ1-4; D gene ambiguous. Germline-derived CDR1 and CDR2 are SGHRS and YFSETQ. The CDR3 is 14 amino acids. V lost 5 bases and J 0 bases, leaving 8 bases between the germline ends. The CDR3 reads CASRTGATNEKLFF. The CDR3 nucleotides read TGCGCCAGCAGGACCGGAGCAACTAATGAAAAACTGTTTTTT.